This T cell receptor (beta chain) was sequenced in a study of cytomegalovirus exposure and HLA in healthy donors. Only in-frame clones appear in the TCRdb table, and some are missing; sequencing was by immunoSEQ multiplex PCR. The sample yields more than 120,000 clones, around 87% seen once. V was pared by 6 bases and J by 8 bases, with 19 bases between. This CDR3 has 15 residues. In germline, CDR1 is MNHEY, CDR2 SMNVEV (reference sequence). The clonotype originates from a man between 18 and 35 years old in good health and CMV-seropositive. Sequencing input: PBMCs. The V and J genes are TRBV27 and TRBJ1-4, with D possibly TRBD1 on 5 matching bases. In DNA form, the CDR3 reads TGTGCCAGCAGCCCGGGACTTCGGCTAGGGGAAAAACTGTTTTTT. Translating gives CASSPGLRLGEKLFF.